The T cell receptor beta chain described here comes from a study of graft-versus-host responses after intestinal transplantation. Turning to the study itself: All recipients got anti-thymocyte globulin induction, then tacrolimus and steroids for approximately 3 years.

Concerning this clone itself: Antigen unknown.

This CDR3 comprises 15 residues. V lost 7 bases to trimming and J lost 2 bases, with 16 bases between them. Germline assignment: CDR1 LNHDA and CDR2 SQIVND (reference sequence). Generated by immunoSEQ multiplex PCR, the TCRdb table keeps only in-frame clones and is missing some. The sample holds over 75,000 clones, around 90% seen once. V gene TRBV19 combines with J gene TRBJ2-3; D perhaps matches TRBD2 (7 bases). This TCR was recovered from a human donor who was the organ donor for an intestinal transplant. The sequencing here drew on unstimulated CD8+ T cells sorted from spleen or lymph node cells, taken before transplant. The CDR3 DNA is TGTGCCAGTAAGGGCTCGCGGGGGCCCACAGATACGCAGTATTTT. Amino acids: CASKGSRGPTDTQYF.